This T cell receptor beta chain was recovered during a study of T cells in localized non-small cell lung cancer. Study conclusions and caveats: Among the top 100 tumor clones, a median around 62 appeared in adjacent lung.

Clones were read by immunoSEQ multiplex PCR, and TCRdb kept only the in-frame ones, dropping some. The sample has 75,000 to 85,000 clones; 80% are singletons. Details on this clone: No antigen is known for it.

The trim removed 5 bases at V and 0 bases at J, leaving 2 bases unmatched. The CDR3 is 13 amino acids. In germline, CDR1 is GTSNPN, CDR2 SVGIG (reference sequence). The rearrangement uses TRBV30 and TRBJ2-7; 9 bases line up with TRBD2. This specimen consisted of peripheral blood, obtained before any cancer treatment. The receptor was derived from a female donor of 60 years or more with stage I lung adenocarcinoma. The DNA of the CDR3 is TGTGCCTGGTGTAGCGGGAGCTCCTACGAGCAGTACTTC. Its protein product is CAWCSGSSYEQYF.